This entry concerns a single T cell receptor beta chain. Its cognate antigen is unknown. The use of a sample-barcoded 5' primer and a J-beta primer mix characterized a second PCR of about 7 to 12 cycles. A template-switch adaptor that had 12 random nucleotides put a tag on each cDNA molecule. TCRdb redid the calling of the 5' RACE reads with MiXCR, one entry per CDR3 protein. The repertoire holds 1.5 million to 2 million distinct CDR3 sequences, with approximately 28% as singletons. The sample is drawn from a study of blood T cells in healthy people across ages. Isolated per sample were at least 7 million PBMCs. Findings of the study overall: In older individuals, TCR beta diversity per million T cells was lower, falling roughly linearly with age.

The trim removed 5 bases at V and 6 bases at J, leaving 4 bases unmatched. Germline V CDR1 and CDR2: SNHLY, FYNNEI. The CDR3 totals 13 residues. The chain carries TRBV2 and TRBJ2-1; 7 bases map to TRBD1. Sequencing used blood. The receptor was derived from a woman in her twenties or thirties in good health. The CDR3 nucleotides are TGTGCCAGCAGTAGGGACAGTAGCAATGAGCAGTTCTTC. Its translation is CASSRDSSNEQFF. Looking up the rest from reference TRBV2 and TRBJ2-1 gives the full variable domain: EPEVTQTPSHQVTQMGQEVILRCVPISNHLYFYWYRQILGQKVEFLVSFYNNEISEKSEIFDDQFSVERPDGSNFTLKIRSTKLEDSAMYFCASSRDSSNEQFFGPGTRLTVL.